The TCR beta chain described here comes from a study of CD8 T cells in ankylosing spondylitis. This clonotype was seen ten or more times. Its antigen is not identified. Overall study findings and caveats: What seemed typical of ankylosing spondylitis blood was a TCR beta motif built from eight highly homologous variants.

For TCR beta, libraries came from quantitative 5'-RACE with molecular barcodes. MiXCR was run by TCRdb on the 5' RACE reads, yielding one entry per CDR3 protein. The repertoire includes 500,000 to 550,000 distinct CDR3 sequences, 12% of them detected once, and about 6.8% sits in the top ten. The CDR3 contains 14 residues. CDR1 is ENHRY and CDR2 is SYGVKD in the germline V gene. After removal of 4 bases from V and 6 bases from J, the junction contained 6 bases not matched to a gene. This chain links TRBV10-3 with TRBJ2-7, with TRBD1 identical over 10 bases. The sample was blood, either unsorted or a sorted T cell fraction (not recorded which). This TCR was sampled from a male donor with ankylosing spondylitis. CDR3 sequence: CAISGDRGHREQYF. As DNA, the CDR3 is TGTGCCATCAGTGGGGACAGGGGACATCGCGAGCAGTACTTC.